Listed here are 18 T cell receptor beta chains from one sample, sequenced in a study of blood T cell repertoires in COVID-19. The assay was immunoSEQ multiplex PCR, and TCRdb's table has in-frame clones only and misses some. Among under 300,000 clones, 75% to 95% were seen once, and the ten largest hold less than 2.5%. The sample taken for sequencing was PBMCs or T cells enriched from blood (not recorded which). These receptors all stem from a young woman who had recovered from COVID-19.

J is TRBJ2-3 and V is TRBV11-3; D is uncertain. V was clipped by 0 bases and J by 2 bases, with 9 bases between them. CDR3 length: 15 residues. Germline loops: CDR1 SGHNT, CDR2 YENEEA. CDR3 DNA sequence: TGTGCCAGCAGCTTAGATCGAGGCCTCACAGATACGCAGTATTTT. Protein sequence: CASSLDRGLTDTQYF.

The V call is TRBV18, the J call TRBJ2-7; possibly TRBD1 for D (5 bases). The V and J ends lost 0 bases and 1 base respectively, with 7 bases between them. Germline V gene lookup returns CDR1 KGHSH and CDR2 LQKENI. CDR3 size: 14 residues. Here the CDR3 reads CASSPPAGSYEQYF. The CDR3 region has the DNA TGTGCCAGCTCACCACCGGCAGGGTCCTACGAGCAGTACTTC.

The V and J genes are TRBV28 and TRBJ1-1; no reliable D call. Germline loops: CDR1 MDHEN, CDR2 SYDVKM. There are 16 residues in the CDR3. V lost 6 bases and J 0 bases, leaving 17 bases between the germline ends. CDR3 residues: CASSYGWAGMNTEAFF. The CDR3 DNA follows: TGTGCCAGCAGCTATGGCTGGGCAGGCATGAACACTGAAGCTTTCTTT.

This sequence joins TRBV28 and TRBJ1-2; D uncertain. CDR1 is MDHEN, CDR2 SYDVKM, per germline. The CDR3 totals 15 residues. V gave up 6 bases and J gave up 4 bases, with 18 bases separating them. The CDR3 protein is CASRAVGSGIYGYTF. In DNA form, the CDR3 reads TGTGCCAGCAGGGCCGTAGGGTCGGGAATCTATGGCTACACCTTC.

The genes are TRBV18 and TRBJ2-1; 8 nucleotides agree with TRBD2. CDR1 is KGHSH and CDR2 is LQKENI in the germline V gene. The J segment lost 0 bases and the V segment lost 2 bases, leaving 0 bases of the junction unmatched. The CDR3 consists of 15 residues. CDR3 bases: TGTGCCAGCTCACCAAGCGGGAGCTCCTACAATGAGCAGTTCTTC. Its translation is CASSPSGSSYNEQFF. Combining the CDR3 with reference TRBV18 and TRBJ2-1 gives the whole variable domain NAGVMQNPRHLVRRRGQEARLRCSPMKGHSHVYWYRQLPEEGLKFMVYLQKENIIDESGMPKERFSAEFPKEGPSILRIQQVVRGDSAAYFCASSPSGSSYNEQFFGPGTRLTVL.

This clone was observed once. This CDR3 is CASSRDRSTGELFF. DNA of the CDR3: TGCGCCAGCAGTCGGGACAGAAGCACCGGGGAGCTGTTTTTT. The V call is TRBV4-1, the J call TRBJ2-2; 7 positions agree with TRBD1. V was clipped by 6 bases and J by 4 bases; unmatched bases: 5. This CDR3 has 14 amino acids. Germline CDR1 is MGHRA and CDR2 is YSYEKL.

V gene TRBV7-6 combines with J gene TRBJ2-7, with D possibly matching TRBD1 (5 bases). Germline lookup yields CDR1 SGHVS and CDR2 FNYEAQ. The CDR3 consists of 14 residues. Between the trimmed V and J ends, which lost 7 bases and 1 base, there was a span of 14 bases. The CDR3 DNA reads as TGTGCCAGCACCAATGACAGCAGGTCCTACGAGCAGTACTTC. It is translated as CASTNDSRSYEQYF.

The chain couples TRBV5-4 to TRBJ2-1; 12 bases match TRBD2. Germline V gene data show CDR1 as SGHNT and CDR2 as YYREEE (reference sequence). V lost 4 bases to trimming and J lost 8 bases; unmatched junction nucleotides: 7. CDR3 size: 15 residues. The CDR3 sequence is CASSLRLAGDHEQFF. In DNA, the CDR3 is TGTGCCAGCAGCCTAAGACTAGCGGGAGACCATGAGCAGTTCTTC. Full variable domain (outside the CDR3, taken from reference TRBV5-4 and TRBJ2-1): ETGVTQSPTHLIKTRGQQVTLRCSSQSGHNTVSWYQQALGQGPQFIFQYYREEENGRGNFPPRFSGLQFPNYSSELNVNALELDDSALYLCASSLRLAGDHEQFFGPGTRLTVL.

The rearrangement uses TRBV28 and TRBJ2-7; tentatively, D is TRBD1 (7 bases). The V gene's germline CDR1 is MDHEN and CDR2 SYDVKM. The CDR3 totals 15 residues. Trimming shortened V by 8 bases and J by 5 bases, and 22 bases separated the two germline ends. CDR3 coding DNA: TGTGCCAGCGCCGGGAACTCTCAGGGGGAGGACGAGCAGTACTTC. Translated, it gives CASAGNSQGEDEQYF.

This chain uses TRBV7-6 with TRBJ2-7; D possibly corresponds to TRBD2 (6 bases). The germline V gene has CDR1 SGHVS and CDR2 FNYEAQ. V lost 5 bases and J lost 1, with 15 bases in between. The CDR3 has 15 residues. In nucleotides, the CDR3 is TGTGCCAGCAGCCCAGCCCCCGGGGGATCCTACGAGCAGTACTTC. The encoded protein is CASSPAPGGSYEQYF.

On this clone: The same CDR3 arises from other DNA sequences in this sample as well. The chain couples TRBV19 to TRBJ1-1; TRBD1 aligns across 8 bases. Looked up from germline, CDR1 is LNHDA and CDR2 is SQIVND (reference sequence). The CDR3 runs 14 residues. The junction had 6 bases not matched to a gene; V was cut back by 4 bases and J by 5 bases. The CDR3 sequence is CASSRDRGGTEAFF. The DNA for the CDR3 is TGTGCCAGTAGTAGAGACAGGGGTGGGACTGAAGCTTTCTTT.

CDR3 sequence: CASSLGLGLNTGELFF. DNA of the CDR3: TGTGCCAGCAGCTTGGGGCTTGGACTGAACACCGGGGAGCTGTTTTTT. V usage is TRBV5-5 and J usage is TRBJ2-2, with a possible D match to TRBD2 (5 bases). This CDR3 comprises 16 residues. The V and J ends lost 0 bases and 1 base respectively, with 10 bases between them. From germline, CDR1 is SGHKS and CDR2 YYEKEE (reference sequence).

This CDR3 reads CASSPPERVGSPLHF. The DNA of the CDR3 is TGTGCCAGCAGCCCTCCGGAGAGGGTGGGTTCACCCCTCCACTTT. The chain joins TRBV3-1 (or the pseudogene TRBV3-2) to TRBJ1-6; D is undetermined. Trimming removed 4 bases at V and 9 bases at J, with 16 bases between. In germline, CDR1 is LGHDT, CDR2 YNNKEL (reference sequence). This CDR3 has 15 amino acids.

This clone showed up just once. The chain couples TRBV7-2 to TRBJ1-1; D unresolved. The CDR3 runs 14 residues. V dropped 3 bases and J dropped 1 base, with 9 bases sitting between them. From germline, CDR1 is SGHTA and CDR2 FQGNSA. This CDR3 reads CASSFISSNTEAFF. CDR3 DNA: TGTGCCAGCAGCTTCATAAGCTCGAACACTGAAGCTTTCTTT.

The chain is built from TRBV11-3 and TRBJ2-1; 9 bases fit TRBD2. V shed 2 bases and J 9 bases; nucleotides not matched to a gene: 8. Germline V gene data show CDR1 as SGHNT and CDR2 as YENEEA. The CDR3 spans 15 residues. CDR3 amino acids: CASSLFPSGRTEQFF. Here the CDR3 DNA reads TGTGCCAGCAGCTTATTTCCCAGCGGGAGGACTGAGCAGTTCTTC.

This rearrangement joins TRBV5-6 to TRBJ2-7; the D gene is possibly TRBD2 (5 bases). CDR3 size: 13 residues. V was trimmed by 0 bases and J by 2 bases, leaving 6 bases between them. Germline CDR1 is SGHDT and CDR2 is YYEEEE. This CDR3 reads CASSLAAAYEQYF. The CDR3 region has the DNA TGTGCCAGCAGCTTGGCAGCGGCCTACGAGCAGTACTTC.

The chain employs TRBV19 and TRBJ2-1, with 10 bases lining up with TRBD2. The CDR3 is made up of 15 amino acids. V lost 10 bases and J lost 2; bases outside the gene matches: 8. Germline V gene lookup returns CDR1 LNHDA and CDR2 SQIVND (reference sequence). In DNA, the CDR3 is TGTGCCACCTCGATTGGGACTAGCGCCTACAATGAGCAGTTCTTC. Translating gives CATSIGTSAYNEQFF.

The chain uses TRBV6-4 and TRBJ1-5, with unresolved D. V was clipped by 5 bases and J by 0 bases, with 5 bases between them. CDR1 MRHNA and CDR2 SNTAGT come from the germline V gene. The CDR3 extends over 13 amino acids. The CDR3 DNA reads TGTGCCAGCAGTATGTATAGCAATCAGCCCCAGCATTTT. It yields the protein CASSMYSNQPQHF.